Presented here are 5 T cell receptor beta chains from one specimen sequenced in a study of human T cells and chemical hapten exposure. Using its own MiXCR run on the 5' RACE reads, TCRdb lists one record per CDR3 protein. Of about 81,000 distinct CDR3 sequences detected, 15% to 20% appear once; the ten largest clones hold almost 7%. Researchers extracted total RNA from unfractionated whole blood. The receptors derive from a female donor in good health.

This clonotype was detected many times. The V and J genes are TRBV27 and TRBJ2-1, with 8 nucleotides matching TRBD2. Germline CDR1 and CDR2: MNHEY and SMNVEV (reference sequence). This CDR3 is built from 15 residues. Trimming at V came to 4 bases and at J to 2 bases, leaving 4 bases not matched to a gene. CDR3 in amino acids: CASSSGGGPYNEQFF. The CDR3 DNA follows: TGTGCCAGCAGTTCCGGGGGGGGCCCCTACAATGAGCAGTTCTTC.

The rearrangement joins TRBV6-1 to TRBJ1-1; 7 bases agree with TRBD1. This CDR3 is built from 16 residues. J lost 0 bases, V lost 6 bases, and 10 bases had no gene match. Per the germline V gene, CDR1 is MNHNS and CDR2 is SASEGT. In DNA form, the CDR3 reads TGTGCCAGCAGAGTTTACCGGGACAGCCTGAACACTGAAGCTTTCTTT. This translates into CASRVYRDSLNTEAFF.

This clonotype was recorded only once. A read error may be the cause here, since a much bigger clone is one base away. The chain combines TRBV5-1 with TRBJ2-5; a weak D match, TRBD2 (6 bases). Per the germline V gene, CDR1 is SGHRS and CDR2 is YFSETQ. The CDR3 contains 13 residues. V was cut by 4 bases and J by 2 bases, with 9 bases left in between. For the CDR3, the DNA is TGCGCCAGCAGCAAGGCGGGGCAAGAGACCCAGTACTTC. Protein: CASSKAGQETQYF.

This clonotype was seen a few times. This chain uses TRBV4-3 with TRBJ2-3, with D maybe TRBD2 (6 bases). Trimming removed 0 bases at V and 5 bases at J, with 24 bases between. The CDR3 has 19 amino acids. The germline V gene has CDR1 LGHNA and CDR2 YSLEER. The CDR3 coding sequence is TGCGCCAGCAGCCAAGAACTCCTACGATCCAGCGGGCAAGGAGATACGCAGTATTTT. Translated: CASSQELLRSSGQGDTQYF.

This clonotype was observed a few times. This chain uses TRBV20-1 with TRBJ1-1; no definite D call. Germline V lookup: CDR1 DFQATT, CDR2 SNEGSKA (reference sequence). V was shortened by 7 bases and J by 3 bases, with 9 bases between the two germline ends. The CDR3 length is 11 residues. The CDR3 sequence is CSGARDTEAFF. CDR3 coding DNA: TGCAGTGGCGCGAGGGACACTGAAGCTTTCTTT.